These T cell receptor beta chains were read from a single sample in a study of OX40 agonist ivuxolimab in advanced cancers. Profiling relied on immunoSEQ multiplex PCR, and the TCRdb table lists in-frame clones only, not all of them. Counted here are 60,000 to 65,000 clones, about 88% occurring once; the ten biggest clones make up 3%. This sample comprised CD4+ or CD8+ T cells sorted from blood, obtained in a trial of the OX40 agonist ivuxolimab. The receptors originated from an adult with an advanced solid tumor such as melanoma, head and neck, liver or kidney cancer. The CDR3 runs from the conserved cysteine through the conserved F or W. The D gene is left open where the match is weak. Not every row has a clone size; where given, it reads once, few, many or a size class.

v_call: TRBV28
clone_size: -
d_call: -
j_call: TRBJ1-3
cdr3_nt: TGTGCCAGCAGTTTTTTAGCTCCGGAGGGCACCATATATTTT
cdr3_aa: CASSFLAPEGTIYF

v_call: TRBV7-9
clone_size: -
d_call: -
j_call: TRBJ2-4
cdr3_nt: TGTGCCAGCAGCTTAGGGAACGGACAGATTCGTGGCATTCAGTACTTC
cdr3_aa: CASSLGNGQIRGIQYF

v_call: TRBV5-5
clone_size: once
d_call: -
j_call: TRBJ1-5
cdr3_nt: TGTGCCAGCAGCTTCACGGATAGCAATCAGCCCCAGCATTTT
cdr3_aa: CASSFTDSNQPQHF

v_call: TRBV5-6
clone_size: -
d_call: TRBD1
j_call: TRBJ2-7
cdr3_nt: TGTGCCAGCAGCTTGATCGACAGGGGCGAATCCGAGCAGTACTTC
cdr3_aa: CASSLIDRGESEQYF

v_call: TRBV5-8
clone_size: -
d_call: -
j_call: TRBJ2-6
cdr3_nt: TGTGCCAGCAGCTTGGTCAGGGGCTTCCCCCTTCCGGGGGCCAACGTCCTGACTTTC
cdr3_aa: CASSLVRGFPLPGANVLTF

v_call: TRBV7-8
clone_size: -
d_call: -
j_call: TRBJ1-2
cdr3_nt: TGTGCCAGCAGCTCGTACGGGATCAGAGGGAGCACGGGTAGCTATGGCTACGCCTTC
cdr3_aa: CASSSYGIRGSTGSYGYAF

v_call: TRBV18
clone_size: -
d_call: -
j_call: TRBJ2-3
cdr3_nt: TGTGCCAGCTCACCTGGCACAGGGAAATCCGATACGCAGTATTTT
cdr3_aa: CASSPGTGKSDTQYF

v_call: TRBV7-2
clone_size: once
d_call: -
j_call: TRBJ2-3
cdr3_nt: TGTGCCAGCAGCTTCCTAGGGGCCACAGATACGCAGTATTTT
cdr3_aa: CASSFLGATDTQYF

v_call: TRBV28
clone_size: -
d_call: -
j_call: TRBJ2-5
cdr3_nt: TGTGCCAGCAACGGCGTGAGCTGGGAGACCCAGTACTTC
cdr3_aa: CASNGVSWETQYF

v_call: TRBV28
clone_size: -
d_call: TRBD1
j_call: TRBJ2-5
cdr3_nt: TGTGCCAGCAGACACCGGGACAGTCGACCGACCCAGTACTTC
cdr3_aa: CASRHRDSRPTQYF

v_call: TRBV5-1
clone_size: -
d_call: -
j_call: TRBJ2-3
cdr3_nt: TGCGCCAGCAGCACCGGACGGAGCACAGATACGCAGTATTTT
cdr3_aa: CASSTGRSTDTQYF

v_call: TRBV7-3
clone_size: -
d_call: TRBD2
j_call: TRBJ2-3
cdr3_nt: TGTGCCAGCAGTTCCGGACTAGCGCCTAGCACAGATACGCAGTATTTT
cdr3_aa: CASSSGLAPSTDTQYF

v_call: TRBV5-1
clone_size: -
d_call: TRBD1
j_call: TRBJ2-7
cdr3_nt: TGCGCCAGCAGCTTGGGGTACAGGGGAAACGAGCAGTACTTC
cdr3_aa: CASSLGYRGNEQYF

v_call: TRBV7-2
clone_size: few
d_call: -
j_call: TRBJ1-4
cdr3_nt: TGTGCCAGCAGCCCCAGGGTCCTTAATGAAAAACTGTTTTTT
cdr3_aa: CASSPRVLNEKLFF

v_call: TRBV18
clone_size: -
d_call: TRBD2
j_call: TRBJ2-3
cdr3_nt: TGTGCCAGCTCACCACCCAGCGGGAGAGATACGCAGTATTTT
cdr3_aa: CASSPPSGRDTQYF

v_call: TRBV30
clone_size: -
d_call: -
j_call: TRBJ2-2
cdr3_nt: TGTGCCTGGAGTGTGGGACTTAACACCGGGGAGCTGTTTTTT
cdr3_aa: CAWSVGLNTGELFF

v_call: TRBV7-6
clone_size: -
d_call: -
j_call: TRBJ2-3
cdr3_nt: TGTGCCAGCAGCTTAGACAGGACAGATACGCAGTATTTT
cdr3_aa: CASSLDRTDTQYF

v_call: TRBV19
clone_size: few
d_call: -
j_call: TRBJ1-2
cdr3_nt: TGTGCCAGTAGCCAGGGGTACTATGGCTACACCTTC
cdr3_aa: CASSQGYYGYTF

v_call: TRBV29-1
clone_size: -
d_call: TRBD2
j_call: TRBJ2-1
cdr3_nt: TGCAGCGTTGTACCCGGGACTAGCGGGGTCCATGAGCAGTTCTTC
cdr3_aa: CSVVPGTSGVHEQFF

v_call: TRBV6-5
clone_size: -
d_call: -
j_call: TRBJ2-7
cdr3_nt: TGTGCCAGCAGGAGATCCGGGACATCCAGCACCGAGCAGTACTTC
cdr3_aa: CASRRSGTSSTEQYF

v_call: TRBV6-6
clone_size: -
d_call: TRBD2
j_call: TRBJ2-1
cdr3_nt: TGTGCCAGCAATTCAGCGGGATTGGTTTACAATGAGCAGTTCTTC
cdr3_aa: CASNSAGLVYNEQFF

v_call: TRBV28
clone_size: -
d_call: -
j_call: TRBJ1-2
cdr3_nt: TGTGCCAGCACCGAAGAAGGGGTAGGCTACACCTTC
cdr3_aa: CASTEEGVGYTF

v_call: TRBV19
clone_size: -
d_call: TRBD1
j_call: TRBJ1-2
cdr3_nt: TGTGCCAGCTCCGGGACAGGGGGCACGGGCACCTTC
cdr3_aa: CASSGTGGTGTF

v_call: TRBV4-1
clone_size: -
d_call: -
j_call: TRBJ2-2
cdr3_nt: TGCGCCAGCAGCCACTCGGGGTTCTCAGGGTACTACACCGGGGAGCTGTTTTTT
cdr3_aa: CASSHSGFSGYYTGELFF

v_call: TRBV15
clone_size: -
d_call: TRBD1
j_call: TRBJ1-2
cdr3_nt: TGTGCCACCAGCAGAAGGGAGGGGACAGGGCAGGGCGGAGTTGGCTACACCTTC
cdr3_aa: CATSRREGTGQGGVGYTF

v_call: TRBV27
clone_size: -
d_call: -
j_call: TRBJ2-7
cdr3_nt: TGTGCCAGCAGGCAGCGGTATAGCTCCTACGAGCAGTACTTC
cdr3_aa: CASRQRYSSYEQYF

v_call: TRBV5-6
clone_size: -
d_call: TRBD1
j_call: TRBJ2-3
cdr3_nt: TGTGCCAGCAGCGCGTACTACAGGGGAGGCACAGATACGCAGTATTTT
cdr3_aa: CASSAYYRGGTDTQYF

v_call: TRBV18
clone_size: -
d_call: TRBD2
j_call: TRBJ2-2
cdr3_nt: TGTGCCAGCTCACCCGCGGCGGGGGTCGACACCGGGGAGCTGTTTTTT
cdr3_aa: CASSPAAGVDTGELFF

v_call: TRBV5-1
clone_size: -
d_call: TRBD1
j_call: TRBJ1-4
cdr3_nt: TGCGCCAGCAGCTTGTCAGGGCAGGGGGCAACTAATGAAAAACTGTTTTTT
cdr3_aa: CASSLSGQGATNEKLFF

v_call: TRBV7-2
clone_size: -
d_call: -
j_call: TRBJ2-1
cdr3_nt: TGTGCCAGCAGCTTAATGCCCTATGGAGACAATGAGCAGTTCTTC
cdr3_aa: CASSLMPYGDNEQFF

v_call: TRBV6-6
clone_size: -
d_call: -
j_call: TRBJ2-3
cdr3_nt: TGTGCCAGCAGTGGATCTACAGATACGCAGTATTTT
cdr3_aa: CASSGSTDTQYF

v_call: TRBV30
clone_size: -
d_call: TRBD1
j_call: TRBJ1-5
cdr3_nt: TGTGCCTGGAGTAAGGAGGGCGGACAGGGGGGAAATCAGCCCCAGCATTTT
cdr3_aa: CAWSKEGGQGGNQPQHF

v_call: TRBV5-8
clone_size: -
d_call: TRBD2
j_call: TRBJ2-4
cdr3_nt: TGTGCCAGCAGCTTGGACAGCGGGAGAGACATTCAGTACTTC
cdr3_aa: CASSLDSGRDIQYF

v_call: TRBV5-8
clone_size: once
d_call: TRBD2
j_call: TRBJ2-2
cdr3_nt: TGTGCCAGCAGCTTAGCGGGGGGCCCCGGGGAGCTGTTTTTT
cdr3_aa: CASSLAGGPGELFF

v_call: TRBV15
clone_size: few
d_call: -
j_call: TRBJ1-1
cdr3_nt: TGTGCCACCAGCAGAGACGTGACAGTGAACACTGAAGCTTTCTTT
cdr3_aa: CATSRDVTVNTEAFF

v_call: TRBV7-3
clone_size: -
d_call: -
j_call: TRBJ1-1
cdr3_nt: TGTGCCAGCAGCCCAAACTCGGACACTGAAGCTTTCTTT
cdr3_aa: CASSPNSDTEAFF

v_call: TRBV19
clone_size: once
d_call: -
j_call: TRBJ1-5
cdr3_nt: TGTGCCAGTAGTATACAGGGAGGTCAGCCCCAGCATTTT
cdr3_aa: CASSIQGGQPQHF

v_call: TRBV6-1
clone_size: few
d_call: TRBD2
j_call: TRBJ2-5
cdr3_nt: TGTGCCAGCACACTAGCGGGGGGTAGGGAGACCCAGTACTTC
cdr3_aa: CASTLAGGRETQYF

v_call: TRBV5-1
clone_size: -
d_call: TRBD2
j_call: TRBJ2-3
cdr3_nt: TGCGCCAGCAGCTTGGGGAGACTAGCGGGCACAGATACGCAGTATTTT
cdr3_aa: CASSLGRLAGTDTQYF

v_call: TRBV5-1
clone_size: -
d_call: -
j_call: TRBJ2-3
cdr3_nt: TGCGCCAGCAGCTTGACTAGGGATACGCAGTATTTT
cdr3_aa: CASSLTRDTQYF

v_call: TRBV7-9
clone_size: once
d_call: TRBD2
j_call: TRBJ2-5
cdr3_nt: TGTGCCAGCAGCCCCGGGACTAGCGGGGAGTCCCAGTACTTC
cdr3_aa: CASSPGTSGESQYF

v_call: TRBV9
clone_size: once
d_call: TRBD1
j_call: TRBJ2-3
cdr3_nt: TGTGCCAGCAGCGTCCGACAGGGGGGCTATACGCAGTATTTT
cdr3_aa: CASSVRQGGYTQYF

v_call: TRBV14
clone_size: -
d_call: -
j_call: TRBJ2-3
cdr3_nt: TGTGCCAGCAGTCCCGACTTTCGCACAGATACGCAGTATTTT
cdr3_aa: CASSPDFRTDTQYF

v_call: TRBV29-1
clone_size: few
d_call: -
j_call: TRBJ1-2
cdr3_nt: TGCAGCGCTGGGACAATAGAGGACTACACCTTC
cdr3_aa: CSAGTIEDYTF

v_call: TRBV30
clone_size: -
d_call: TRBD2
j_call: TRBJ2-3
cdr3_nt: TGTGCCTGGCGCTTAGCGGGAGATACGCAGTATTTT
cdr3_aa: CAWRLAGDTQYF

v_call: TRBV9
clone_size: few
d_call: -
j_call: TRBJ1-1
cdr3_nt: TGTGCCAGCACAAAAGGGTTGAGCACTGAAGCTTTCTTT
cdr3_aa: CASTKGLSTEAFF

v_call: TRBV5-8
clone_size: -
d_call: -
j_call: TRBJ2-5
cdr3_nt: TGTGCCAGCAGCTACGCCTGGGGAGAGACCCAGTACTTC
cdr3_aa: CASSYAWGETQYF

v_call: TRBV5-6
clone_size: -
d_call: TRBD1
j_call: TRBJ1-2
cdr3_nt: TGTGCCAGCAGCGAACTCGGACAGGGCAATGGCTACACCTTC
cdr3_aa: CASSELGQGNGYTF

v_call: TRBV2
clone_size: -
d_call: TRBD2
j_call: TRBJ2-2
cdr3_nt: TGTGCCAGCAGTCTTAGCGGGGTCGATACCGGGGAGCTGTTTTTT
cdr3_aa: CASSLSGVDTGELFF

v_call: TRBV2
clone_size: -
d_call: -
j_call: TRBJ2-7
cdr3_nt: TGTGCCAGCAGAGACCTCAGGGGTTCCTACGAGCAGTACTTC
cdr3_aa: CASRDLRGSYEQYF

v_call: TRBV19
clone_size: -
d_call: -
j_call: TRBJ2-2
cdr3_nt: TGTGCCAGGAAAAGGGGACTGAACACCGGGGAGCTGTTTTTT
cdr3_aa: CARKRGLNTGELFF

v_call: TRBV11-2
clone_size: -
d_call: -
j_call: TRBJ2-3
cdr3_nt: TGTGCCAGCAGCTTAGGGCGCCGGGAAGATACGCAGTATTTT
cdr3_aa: CASSLGRREDTQYF

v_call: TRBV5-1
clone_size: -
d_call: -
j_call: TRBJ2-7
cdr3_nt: TGCGCCAGCAGCGCGGGGCAGCCCGACGAGCAGTACTTC
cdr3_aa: CASSAGQPDEQYF

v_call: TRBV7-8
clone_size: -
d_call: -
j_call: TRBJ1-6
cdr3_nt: TGTGCCAGCAGCCGAGGAGAGGGGCGAGATAGTTCACCCCTCCACTTT
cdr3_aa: CASSRGEGRDSSPLHF

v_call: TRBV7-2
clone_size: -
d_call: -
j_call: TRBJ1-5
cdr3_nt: TGTGCCAGCAGCTTATTTATGGTGCAGCCCCAGCATTTT
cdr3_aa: CASSLFMVQPQHF

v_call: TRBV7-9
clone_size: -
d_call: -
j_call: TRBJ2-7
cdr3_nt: TGTGCCAGCAGCTCAGGCTCGGACGAGCAGTACTTC
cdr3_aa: CASSSGSDEQYF

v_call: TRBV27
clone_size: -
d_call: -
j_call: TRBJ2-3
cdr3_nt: TGTGCCAGCAGTTTATTGGGCACAGATACGCAGTATTTT
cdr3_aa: CASSLLGTDTQYF